The 24 T cell receptor beta chains reported below all come from one sample, sequenced in a study of T cell repertoires in cytomegalovirus infection. In TCRdb, the reads were re-called with MiXCR into one record per CDR3 protein. Altogether fewer than 1,000,000 distinct CDR3 sequences are present, roughly 31% being singletons, with the ten largest covering 11% to 15%. Their specific antigens are unknown. The specimen was cultured CD8+ T cells from PBMCs, collected from culture after CMV antigen stimulation. The receptors here all came from a human donor in good health (CMV status not recorded). Some clones in this sample may be carry-over from other donors' samples.

This chain's CDR3 is CASHSNYGYTF. DNA for the CDR3: TGTGCCAGCCATTCTAACTATGGCTACACCTTC. This chain joins TRBV19 and TRBJ1-2; D is unclear. Per the germline V gene, CDR1 is LNHDA and CDR2 is SQIVND (reference sequence). This CDR3 has 11 residues. V dropped 9 bases and J dropped 0 bases, with 5 bases sitting between them.

This clonotype was picked up a small number of times. The chain carries TRBV28 and TRBJ2-1, with D possibly being TRBD1 (6 bases). Trimming shortened V by 5 bases and J by 0 bases, and 11 bases separated the two germline ends. Per germline, CDR1 MDHEN and CDR2 SYDVKM. This CDR3 spans 15 amino acids. The CDR3 region is CASSVGDISYNEQFF. In nucleotides, the CDR3 is TGTGCCAGCAGTGTAGGGGACATCTCCTACAATGAGCAGTTCTTC. The entire variable domain, with the rest obtained from reference TRBV28 and TRBJ2-1, is as follows: DVKVTQSSRYLVKRTGEKVFLECVQDMDHENMFWYRQDPGLGLRLIYFSYDVKMKEKGDIPEGYSVSREKKERFSLILESASTNQTSMYLCASSVGDISYNEQFFGPGTRLTVL.

This rearrangement joins TRBV5-6 to TRBJ2-2, with unresolved D. V was cut by 2 bases and J by 1 base, with 6 bases left in between. Per the germline V gene, CDR1 is SGHDT and CDR2 is YYEEEE. This CDR3 contains 14 residues. CDR3 amino acids: CASSFFLNTGELFF. CDR3 bases: TGTGCCAGCAGCTTCTTCCTGAACACCGGGGAGCTGTTTTTT.

The CDR3 reads CASRTDTDTQYF. The CDR3 nucleotides read TGTGCCAGCAGGACAGACACAGATACGCAGTATTTT. This chain joins TRBV12-3 or TRBV12-4 and TRBJ2-3; perhaps TRBD1 as D (5 bases). The CDR3 is 12 amino acids. V was cut by 6 bases and J by 2 bases, with 6 bases left in between.

Only a few counts were recorded for this clonotype. The chain combines TRBV5-5 with TRBJ1-1, with D perhaps matching TRBD1 (6 bases). The length of the CDR3 is 15 residues. The germline V gene has CDR1 SGHKS and CDR2 YYEKEE (reference sequence). V lost 4 bases, J lost 1 base, and 14 bases lay in between. The CDR3: CASSRGVIRNTEAFF. CDR3 DNA: TGTGCCAGCAGCAGGGGGGTCATTCGGAACACTGAAGCTTTCTTT.

Turning to this clonotype: A read error is possible here, since a much larger clone lies one base away. CDR3 nucleotides: TGTGCCACCAGTGATGGACAGGGGAATTCACCCCTCCACTTT. Encoded protein: CATSDGQGNSPLHF. V usage is TRBV24-1 and J usage is TRBJ1-6, with 9 bases aligning to TRBD1. Trimming cost V 3 bases and J 7 bases; bases outside gene matches: 0. Germline CDR1 and CDR2: KGHDR and SFDVKD. There are 14 residues in the CDR3.

This chain joins TRBV14 and TRBJ2-1; 8 bases fit TRBD2. CDR3 size: 13 residues. Trimming at V came to 3 bases and at J to 10 bases, leaving 5 bases not matched to a gene. Germline V lookup: CDR1 SGHDN, CDR2 FVKESK. The CDR3 DNA follows: TGTGCCAGCAGCCAGGGAGCGGGGGCGGAGCAGTTCTTC. The encoded protein is CASSQGAGAEQFF. The complete variable domain, with remaining parts taken from reference TRBV14 and TRBJ2-1, reads EAGVTQFPSHSVIEKGQTVTLRCDPISGHDNLYWYRRVMGKEIKFLLHFVKESKQDESGMPNNRFLAERTGGTYSTLKVQPAELEDSGVYFCASSQGAGAEQFFGPGTRLTVL.

About this clonotype itself: A much larger clone lies a single base off, so this may be a read error. The V and J genes are TRBV12-3 or TRBV12-4 and TRBJ1-2; weak D call: TRBD1 (6 bases). The length of the CDR3 is 13 residues. The CDR3 spells CVSRGTGPYGYTF. The CDR3, as DNA: TGTGTCAGCAGGGGAACAGGGCCCTATGGCTACACCTTC.

This chain connects TRBV29-1 to TRBJ2-2; D ambiguous. CDR1 and CDR2 (germline): SQVTM, ANQGSEA. This CDR3 has 12 amino acids. The ends were cut back, 4 bases at V and 4 bases at J, with 7 bases in the middle. The CDR3 here is CSVVWVTGELFF. CDR3 DNA sequence: TGCAGCGTTGTCTGGGTCACCGGGGAGCTGTTTTTT.

The genes are TRBV5-6 and TRBJ2-1; 8 nucleotides line up with TRBD2. CDR3 size: 16 residues. Losses at the gene ends were 0 bases for V and 3 bases for J; bases not matched to a gene: 5. CDR1 and CDR2 from the germline V gene are SGHDT and YYEEEE. The chain's CDR3 is CASSLVAGLLYNEQFF. The CDR3 DNA follows: TGTGCCAGCAGCTTGGTAGCGGGACTTCTCTACAATGAGCAGTTCTTC.

The chain employs TRBV10-1 and TRBJ2-2; 8 bases line up with TRBD2. CDR1 and CDR2 (germline): WNHNN, SYGVQD (reference sequence). J gave up 1 base and V 6 bases, and 13 bases lay outside the gene matches. The CDR3 is 18 residues long. The CDR3 here is CASSRVPTGRENTGELFF. In DNA form, the CDR3 reads TGCGCCAGCAGCCGAGTCCCAACCGGGAGGGAGAACACCGGGGAGCTGTTTTTT.

The chain joins TRBV6-1 to TRBJ1-1; TRBD1 matches 7 bases. The germline V gene encodes CDR1 MNHNS and CDR2 SASEGT. The CDR3 is 14 residues long. Trimming at V came to 2 bases and at J to 5 bases, leaving 5 bases not matched to a gene. As DNA, the CDR3 is TGTGCCAGCAGTGAAAGACCGGGACAGACTGAAGCTTTCTTT. It translates to CASSERPGQTEAFF.

The sample holds a few counts of this clonotype. This chain links TRBV6-5 with TRBJ2-6; D ambiguous. Trimming removed 0 bases from V and 0 bases from J, with 15 bases in between. Germline CDR1 and CDR2: MNHEY and SVGAGI. The CDR3 sequence is 19 residues long. The DNA of the CDR3 is TGTGCCAGCAGTTACTCGGGATCGGTGTTTGGCTCTGGGGCCAACGTCCTGACTTTC. It translates to CASSYSGSVFGSGANVLTF.

The chain couples TRBV2 to TRBJ1-5; maybe TRBD1 (6 bases). V lost 5 bases to trimming and J lost 1 base, with 18 bases between them. Germline V lookup: CDR1 SNHLY, CDR2 FYNNEI. The CDR3 covers 17 residues. The CDR3 DNA reads TGTGCCAGCAGTAGAGGGACAATGGGCGCGAGCAATCAGCCCCAGCATTTT. As protein: CASSRGTMGASNQPQHF.

As to this clonotype: This may be a read error, as it is one base from a much larger clone. V is TRBV7-2 and J is TRBJ2-1, with 8 bases matching TRBD1. The CDR3 contains 14 residues. Germline CDR1 is SGHTA and CDR2 is FQGNSA. Written as DNA, the CDR3 is TGTGCCAGCACCTGGGCAGGGGGCCACAATGAGCGGTTCTTC. This translates into CASTWAGGHNERFF.

The count of this clonotype is one. The rearrangement links TRBV6-6 to TRBJ1-2; tentative D call: TRBD1 (5 bases). Trimming took off 1 base at V and 3 bases at J, with 9 bases between the two ends. The germline V gene encodes CDR1 MNHNY and CDR2 SVGAGI (reference sequence). The CDR3 is made up of 14 amino acids. CDR3 region: CASSYLPTDYGYTF. The CDR3 nucleotides read TGTGCCAGCAGTTACTTACCGACAGACTATGGCTACACCTTC.

The table lists this clonotype with a few counts. The rearrangement uses TRBV9 and TRBJ2-7; 7 bases fit TRBD1. This CDR3 spans 14 amino acids. CDR1 and CDR2 (germline): SGDLS, YYNGEE. The V gene end was trimmed by 4 bases and the J gene end by 5 bases; junction bases not matched to a gene: 9. CDR3 sequence (DNA): TGTGCCAGCAGCCCGTCGACAGGGTTAGACGAGCAGTACGTC. Translating it yields CASSPSTGLDEQYV.

The chain recombines TRBV6-5 with TRBJ1-2; D is possibly TRBD1 (5 bases). V lost 6 bases to trimming and J lost 2 bases, with 7 bases between them. Germline V lookup: CDR1 MNHEY, CDR2 SVGAGI. CDR3 size: 12 residues. For the CDR3, the DNA is TGTGCCAGCAGGGGACGGAACTATGGCTACACCTTC. As protein: CASRGRNYGYTF.

A single count supports this clonotype. The gene calls are TRBV7-9 and TRBJ2-1; 9 bases match TRBD2. Germline V gene lookup returns CDR1 SEHNR and CDR2 FQNEAQ (reference sequence). V gave up 5 bases and J gave up 7 bases; unmatched junction bases: 15. The CDR3 has 17 amino acids. The CDR3 region has the DNA TGTGCCAGCAGCGCATCCGGAGGGGCGGGGGGGCAAAATGAGCAGTTCTTC. As protein: CASSASGGAGGQNEQFF. Supplemented by reference TRBV7-9 and TRBJ2-1, the full variable domain reads DTGVSQNPRHKITKRGQNVTFRCDPISEHNRLYWYRQTLGQGPEFLTYFQNEAQLEKSRLLSDRFSAERPKGSFSTLEIQRTEQGDSAMYLCASSASGGAGGQNEQFFGPGTRLTVL.

In this sample, this clonotype turned up a few times. The chain recombines TRBV4-1 with TRBJ2-5, with 8 bases identical to TRBD2. Germline loops: CDR1 MGHRA, CDR2 YSYEKL. The ends lost 3 bases at V and 6 bases at J; junction bases unmatched: 15. CDR3 length: 17 amino acids. The CDR3 region has the DNA TGCGCCAGCAGCCAGGACCTCTACGGGGGGGCCGAAAAGACCCAGTACTTC. This gives the protein CASSQDLYGGAEKTQYF.

This clonotype was seen a few times. The rearrangement joins TRBV6-2 or TRBV6-3 to TRBJ2-2; D is perhaps TRBD2 (6 bases). The germline gives CDR1 MNHEY, CDR2 SVGEGT. The V end lost 7 bases, the J end lost 4 bases, and 19 bases lay between the germline ends. The CDR3 has 16 residues. The CDR3 is CASTPAGLIGTGELFF. As DNA, the CDR3 is TGTGCCAGCACCCCAGCGGGCCTGATTGGCACCGGGGAGCTGTTTTTT.

The chain joins TRBV6-2 or TRBV6-3 to TRBJ1-6, with D perhaps matching TRBD1 (6 bases). Between the trimmed V and J ends, which lost 5 bases and 8 bases, there was a span of 31 bases. CDR1 and CDR2 (germline): MNHEY, SVGEGT. This CDR3 comprises 20 residues. In DNA form, the CDR3 reads TGTGCCAGCAGTCTGAATCGACAGGAAGAAACTATAACGGGCTATTCACCCCTCCACTTT. Encoded protein: CASSLNRQEETITGYSPLHF.

In regard to this clonotype: One end of the junction varies from germline; a read error may be responsible. This sequence joins TRBV5-5 and TRBJ2-2; D call uncertain. This CDR3 has 14 amino acids. In germline, CDR1 is SGHKS, CDR2 YYEKEE (reference sequence). The CDR3 reads CVSSLFPGPGELFF. As DNA, the CDR3 is TGTGTCAGCAGCTTGTTCCCAGGTCCCGGGGAGCTGTTTTTT. The full variable domain, with the rest looked up from reference TRBV5-5 and TRBJ2-2, is DAGVTQSPTHLIKTRGQQVTLRCSPISGHKSVSWYQQVLGQGPQFIFQYYEKEERGRGNFPDRFSARQFPNYSSELNVNALLLGDSALYLCVSSLFPGPGELFFGEGSRLTVL.

The rearrangement uses TRBV23-1 and TRBJ2-3; D is uncertain. TRBV23-1 falls under the ORF class, with uncertain function. Between the trimmed V and J ends, which lost 0 bases and 6 bases, there was a span of 16 bases. This CDR3 spans 16 amino acids. The CDR3 region has the DNA TGCGCCAGCAGTCAATCGAACCGGCCCGCGGTGGATACGCAGTATTTT. Translating gives CASSQSNRPAVDTQYF.